Presented here are 27 T cell receptor beta chains from one specimen sequenced in a study of graft-versus-host responses after intestinal transplantation. TCRdb's table, derived via immunoSEQ multiplex PCR, lists solely in-frame clones and lacks some. The data contain over 85,000 clones, just under 95% of them singletons. These receptors are not linked to any known antigen. The sample here was unstimulated CD8+ T cells sorted from spleen or lymph node cells, taken before intestinal transplant. The receptors stem from a human donor who received an intestinal transplant.

This clone was picked up one time. The V and J genes are TRBV5-1 and TRBJ2-1; possibly TRBD2 for D (5 bases). The CDR3 runs 13 residues. The V end lost 7 bases, the J end lost 7 bases, and 15 bases lay between the germline ends. From germline, CDR1 is SGHRS and CDR2 YFSETQ. The DNA of the CDR3 is TGCGCCAGCCATGGCGGGTTCCCGAATGAGCAGTTCTTC. Its protein is CASHGGFPNEQFF.

The rearrangement joins TRBV7-9 to TRBJ2-2; unclear D gene. Germline V gene sequence: CDR1 SEHNR, CDR2 FQNEAQ (reference sequence). The CDR3 is made up of 14 amino acids. V lost 5 bases and J 0 bases, leaving 7 bases between the germline ends. The CDR3 spells CASSPYTNTGELFF. Written as DNA, the CDR3 is TGTGCCAGCAGCCCCTACACGAACACCGGGGAGCTGTTTTTT.

The V call is TRBV6-1, the J call TRBJ2-7, with 8 bases aligning to TRBD1. V lost 10 bases and J lost 6; bases outside the gene matches: 11. Germline V gene sequence: CDR1 MNHNS, CDR2 SASEGT. The CDR3 totals 13 residues. CDR3 in DNA: TGTGCCAATTCCGGGACAGGAACTGGCGAGCAGTACTTC. Translating it yields CANSGTGTGEQYF.

The rearrangement joins TRBV9 to TRBJ2-3; D gene ambiguous. This CDR3 region has 15 residues. From germline, CDR1 is SGDLS and CDR2 YYNGEE. The V end lost 0 bases, the J end lost 2 bases, and 10 bases lay between the germline ends. CDR3 region: CASSVEAGFTDTQYF. DNA of the CDR3: TGTGCCAGCAGCGTAGAGGCAGGTTTCACAGATACGCAGTATTTT.

This clone was counted once. The chain joins TRBV9 to TRBJ2-1; 8 bases match TRBD2. The CDR3 spans 16 residues. V shed 4 bases, J shed 0 bases, and the junction held 6 bases outside the gene matches. Germline V gene data show CDR1 as SGDLS and CDR2 as YYNGEE. The CDR3: CASSPSSGSSYNEQFF. CDR3 bases: TGTGCCAGCAGCCCATCGAGCGGGAGCTCCTACAATGAGCAGTTCTTC.

The rearrangement links TRBV7-2 to TRBJ2-1; 14 bases map to TRBD2. The CDR3 has 15 residues. V trimming: 1 base; J trimming: 9 bases; junction bases outside the gene matches: 2. Germline loops: CDR1 SGHTA, CDR2 FQGNSA. CDR3 coding DNA: TGTGCCAGCAGCTTAGGAGGGACTAGCGGGGGTGAGCAGTTCTTC. Its protein is CASSLGGTSGGEQFF. Looking up the rest from reference TRBV7-2 and TRBJ2-1 gives the full variable domain: GAGVSQSPSNKVTEKGKDVELRCDPISGHTALYWYRQSLGQGLEFLIYFQGNSAPDKSGLPSDRFSAERTGGSVSTLTIQRTQQEDSAVYLCASSLGGTSGGEQFFGPGTRLTVL.

The genes are TRBV7-6 and TRBJ2-7, with D maybe TRBD2 (5 bases). CDR1 is SGHVS, CDR2 FNYEAQ, per germline. The CDR3 is 15 amino acids. Trimming removed 8 bases at V and 5 bases at J, with 22 bases between. The CDR3 reads CASALYGGSQDEQYF. CDR3 sequence (DNA): TGTGCCAGCGCACTCTATGGCGGGTCTCAGGACGAGCAGTACTTC. Looking up the rest from reference TRBV7-6 and TRBJ2-7 gives the full variable domain: GAGVSQSPRYKVTKRGQDVALRCDPISGHVSLYWYRQALGQGPEFLTYFNYEAQQDKSGLPNDRFSAERPEGSISTLTIQRTEQRDSAMYRCASALYGGSQDEQYFGPGTRLTVT.

The chain recombines TRBV27 with TRBJ2-5; 7 positions agree with TRBD1. The better agreement between TRBJ2-7 and the DNA end casts doubt on the J call. CDR3 size: 13 residues. Germline lookup yields CDR1 MNHEY and CDR2 SMNVEV (reference sequence). The CDR3 here is CASSRTGAYEQYF. CDR3 sequence (DNA): TGTGCCAGCAGCCGCACAGGGGCCTACGAGCAGTACTTC.

The chain recombines TRBV19 with TRBJ2-7; D remains unclear. This CDR3 has 13 amino acids. Germline V gene data show CDR1 as LNHDA and CDR2 as SQIVND (reference sequence). Trimming took 9 bases from V and 5 from J, leaving 17 bases between them. The CDR3 protein is CASDPGSSHEQYF. DNA of the CDR3: TGTGCCAGCGATCCCGGGTCAAGCCACGAGCAGTACTTC.

This clone was seen a single time. V is TRBV6-1 and J is TRBJ2-7; D might be TRBD2 (6 bases). This CDR3 region has 15 residues. CDR1 is MNHNS, CDR2 SASEGT, per germline. Trimming stripped 4 bases from V and 0 bases from J, with 13 bases between. CDR3 in amino acids: CASSGTTGPSYEQYF. The CDR3 coding sequence is TGTGCCAGCAGTGGGACTACTGGGCCCTCCTACGAGCAGTACTTC.

V and J are TRBV29-1 and TRBJ2-3; 8 bases fit TRBD2. Germline CDR1 SQVTM, CDR2 ANQGSEA. J gave up 0 bases and V 3 bases, and 5 bases lay outside the gene matches. This CDR3 contains 15 residues. CDR3 sequence reads: CSVEQAGDSTDTQYF. The CDR3 nucleotides are TGCAGCGTTGAGCAAGCGGGAGACAGCACAGATACGCAGTATTTT.

The chain links TRBV19 to TRBJ1-1; D unresolved. V lost 9 bases, J lost 5 bases, and 19 bases lay in between. CDR1 and CDR2 from the germline V gene are LNHDA and SQIVND (reference sequence). This CDR3 is built from 14 residues. The CDR3 DNA sequence: TGTGCCAGCAGCGACGGATATGATGGGACTGAAGCTTTCTTT. Protein: CASSDGYDGTEAFF.

V gene TRBV27 combines with J gene TRBJ1-1; 9 bases are a match to TRBD1. This CDR3 is 13 amino acids long. Trimming at V came to 7 bases and at J to 4 bases, leaving 4 bases not matched to a gene. Looked up from germline, CDR1 is MNHEY and CDR2 is SMNVEV (reference sequence). The DNA of the CDR3 is TGTGCCAGCAAGGAACAGGGGGCCACTGAAGCTTTCTTT. Translating it yields CASKEQGATEAFF.

The genes are TRBV2 and TRBJ1-1; no firm D call. The V gene's germline CDR1 is SNHLY and CDR2 FYNNEI. V gave up 3 bases and J gave up 3 bases, with 11 bases separating them. The CDR3 sequence is 14 residues long. CDR3: CASSEGQAHTEAFF. CDR3 DNA sequence: TGTGCCAGCAGTGAGGGTCAGGCCCACACTGAAGCTTTCTTT. Full variable domain (rest looked up from reference TRBV2 and TRBJ1-1): EPEVTQTPSHQVTQMGQEVILRCVPISNHLYFYWYRQILGQKVEFLVSFYNNEISEKSEIFDDQFSVERPDGSNFTLKIRSTKLEDSAMYFCASSEGQAHTEAFFGQGTRLTVV.

The J gene is TRBJ2-5, the V gene TRBV7-9; 12 bases are shared with TRBD2. This CDR3 is 15 amino acids long. V lost 4 bases and J lost 4; bases outside the gene matches: 4. Germline assignment: CDR1 SEHNR and CDR2 FQNEAQ (reference sequence). In nucleotides, the CDR3 is TGTGCCAGCAGCTCTAGCGGGAGGGCCGGAGAGACCCAGTACTTC. Its translation is CASSSSGRAGETQYF.

The chain couples TRBV11-2 to TRBJ2-3; 7 bases agree with TRBD2. Germline V CDR1 and CDR2: SGHAT, FQNNGV. Trimming cost V 1 base and J 0 bases; bases outside gene matches: 4. The CDR3 covers 16 residues. Written as DNA, the CDR3 is TGTGCCAGCAGCTTAGTGGGGGGGGTGAGCACAGATACGCAGTATTTT. Its protein product is CASSLVGGVSTDTQYF.

This rearrangement joins TRBV21-1 to TRBJ1-4; TRBD1 is the table's D call and was not checked against the DNA. TRBV21-1 constitutes a pseudogene. The CDR3 spans 15 residues. CDR3 DNA: TGTGCCAGCAGCCGGAATAAGCAGGCTAATGAAAAACTGTTTTTT. As protein: CASSRNKQANEKLFF.

Here the CDR3 reads CASSRTGLADPYNEQFF. The CDR3 DNA reads TGTGCCAGCAGCCGGACGGGACTAGCTGACCCCTACAATGAGCAGTTCTTC. The genes are TRBV27 and TRBJ2-1; TRBD2 matches at 9 bases. CDR1 is MNHEY and CDR2 is SMNVEV in the germline V gene (reference sequence). The length of the CDR3 is 17 residues. V shed 6 bases and J 2 bases; nucleotides not matched to a gene: 11.

The chain employs TRBV12-5 and TRBJ1-6, with D maybe TRBD1 (6 bases). Germline lookup yields CDR1 LGHNT and CDR2 FRNRAP. Trimming stripped 6 bases from V and 8 bases from J, with 14 bases between. The CDR3 length is 14 residues. The CDR3 protein is CASGRTETYSPLHF. The CDR3 region has the DNA TGTGCTAGTGGCAGGACAGAGACCTATTCACCCCTCCACTTT.

This clone has a handful of counts. The rearrangement links TRBV5-4 to TRBJ1-3; D is unresolved. V was clipped by 2 bases and J by 0 bases, with 6 bases between them. This CDR3 spans 14 amino acids. CDR1 is SGHNT and CDR2 is YYREEE in the germline V gene (reference sequence). This CDR3 reads CASSLMYSGNTIYF. CDR3 DNA: TGTGCCAGCAGCTTAATGTACTCTGGAAACACCATATATTTT.

The chain uses TRBV27 and TRBJ2-1; the D is unclear. Looked up from germline, CDR1 is MNHEY and CDR2 is SMNVEV (reference sequence). The CDR3 is 12 residues long. V lost 6 bases and J lost 8, with 11 bases in between. The CDR3, as DNA: TGTGCCAGCAGCTTCGGACCCTATGAGCAGTTCTTC. Residues: CASSFGPYEQFF.

The V call is TRBV27, the J call TRBJ1-2; 8 bases are shared with TRBD1. The CDR3 is made up of 15 amino acids. With 5 bases clipped from V and 5 bases from J, the junction kept 10 bases outside the gene matches. Germline loops: CDR1 MNHEY, CDR2 SMNVEV (reference sequence). CDR3 in DNA: TGTGCCAGCAGTGCCTGGACAGGGAGCACTTATGGCTACACCTTC. It codes for CASSAWTGSTYGYTF.

This rearrangement joins TRBV2 to TRBJ2-7, with 11 bases lining up with TRBD2. The ends lost 11 bases at V and 4 bases at J; junction bases unmatched: 16. Germline-derived CDR1 and CDR2 are SNHLY and FYNNEI. This CDR3 is built from 16 residues. Here the CDR3 reads CAGQGIAGGPRYEQYF. Written as DNA, the CDR3 is TGTGCCGGCCAAGGGATAGCGGGAGGGCCTAGATACGAGCAGTACTTC.

The chain employs TRBV9 and TRBJ1-1; no reliable D call. The CDR3 length is 14 residues. Germline V gene sequence: CDR1 SGDLS, CDR2 YYNGEE. Trimming took 5 bases from V and 6 from J, leaving 17 bases between them. The DNA of the CDR3 is TGTGCCAGCAGTTTAAGCCCGAGTCCCCCTGAAGCTTTCTTT. Translated: CASSLSPSPPEAFF. The full variable domain, completed using reference TRBV9 and TRBJ1-1, is DSGVTQTPKHLITATGQRVTLRCSPRSGDLSVYWYQQSLDQGLQFLIQYYNGEERAKGNILERFSAQQFPDLHSELNLSSLELGDSALYFCASSLSPSPPEAFFGQGTRLTVV.

The chain links TRBV5-8 to TRBJ1-2; D is unclear. The CDR3 consists of 13 residues. V lost 7 bases to trimming and J lost 8 bases, with 18 bases between them. Germline CDR1 is SGHTS and CDR2 is YDEGEE. This CDR3 reads CASENLFYGGYTF. In DNA form, the CDR3 reads TGTGCCAGCGAAAACCTATTCTATGGGGGCTACACCTTC.

The chain links TRBV6-1 to TRBJ2-7, with no clear D. Trimming removed 6 bases at V and 2 bases at J, with 14 bases between. This CDR3 contains 14 residues. Germline V CDR1 and CDR2: MNHNS, SASEGT. CDR3 loop: CASRPFGPPYEQYF. CDR3 bases: TGTGCCAGCAGACCATTCGGGCCTCCCTACGAGCAGTACTTC.

V usage is TRBV4-1 and J usage is TRBJ2-7; D may be TRBD1 or TRBD2 (5 bases each). Between the trimmed V and J ends, which lost 0 bases and 6 bases, there was a span of 21 bases. Germline CDR1 and CDR2: MGHRA and YSYEKL. The CDR3 runs 17 residues. CDR3 sequence: CASSQDSRGMWGFEQYF. The CDR3 DNA follows: TGCGCCAGCAGCCAAGATTCCCGAGGCATGTGGGGGTTCGAGCAGTACTTC.